Below are 20 T cell receptor beta chains sequenced from a single sample in a study of blood T cell repertoires in COVID-19. The method was immunoSEQ multiplex PCR; TCRdb's version includes in-frame clones alone and lacks a portion of them. The table has 200,000 to 250,000 clones, just over 85% seen once; the top ten hold less than 4.5%. Material: peripheral blood. These receptors were taken from a man aged 50 to 59 with acute or convalescent COVID-19.

This clone was picked up a small number of times. DNA for the CDR3: TGTGCCAGCAGTCAGCCGGGGGGGCGAGGAAACACCATATATTTT. It is translated as CASSQPGGRGNTIYF. This chain links TRBV3-1 (or the pseudogene TRBV3-2) with TRBJ1-3, with D tentatively TRBD1 (6 bases). V shed 6 bases and J shed 4 bases, with 16 bases lying between them. In germline, CDR1 is LGHDT, CDR2 YNNKEL (reference sequence). This CDR3 is 15 amino acids long.

J is TRBJ2-7 and V is TRBV5-1; TRBD2 matches 8 bases. Germline-derived CDR1 and CDR2 are SGHRS and YFSETQ. This CDR3 has 12 residues. Losses at the gene ends were 10 bases for V and 2 bases for J; bases not matched to a gene: 5. The CDR3 spells CAGREGTYEQYF. The CDR3 coding sequence is TGCGCCGGACGGGAGGGAACCTACGAGCAGTACTTC. The full variable domain, its missing parts supplied by reference TRBV5-1 and TRBJ2-7, is KAGVTQTPRYLIKTRGQQVTLSCSPISGHRSVSWYQQTPGQGLQFLFEYFSETQRNKGNFPGRFSGRQFSNSRSEMNVSTLELGDSALYLCAGREGTYEQYFGPGTRLTVT.

The V and J genes are TRBV18 and TRBJ2-4; possible D gene TRBD2, 5 bases. CDR1 and CDR2 (germline): KGHSH, LQKENI. The CDR3 runs 14 residues. Trimming shortened V by 3 bases and J by 6 bases, and 12 bases separated the two germline ends. The CDR3: CASSPDRELNIQYF. CDR3 nucleotides: TGTGCCAGCTCACCGGATCGGGAATTAAACATTCAGTACTTC.

The chain links TRBV19 to TRBJ1-2; 9 positions match TRBD1. The CDR3 length is 15 residues. Germline lookup yields CDR1 LNHDA and CDR2 SQIVND (reference sequence). J gave up 4 bases and V 4 bases, and 7 bases lay outside the gene matches. CDR3 nucleotides: TGTGCCAGTAGTAGGGCGACAGGGGGGTTCTATGGCTACACCTTC. Translation: CASSRATGGFYGYTF.

The V gene is TRBV12-3 or TRBV12-4, the J gene TRBJ1-2; TRBD1 matches at 9 bases. The V gene end was trimmed by 10 bases and the J gene end by 6 bases; junction bases not matched to a gene: 6. The CDR3 loop spans 12 amino acids. CDR3 DNA sequence: TGTGCCATCACGACAGGGGGTAATGGCTACACCTTC. Amino acids: CAITTGGNGYTF.

This chain joins TRBV24-1 and TRBJ2-5, with D possibly TRBD2 on 6 matching bases. The CDR3 length is 16 residues. Trimming removed 3 bases from V and 5 bases from J, with 18 bases in between. Germline values: CDR1 KGHDR, CDR2 SFDVKD. DNA of the CDR3: TGTGCCACCAGTGATGGGACCGCCGGGGGTAGGGAGACCCAGTACTTC. Residues: CATSDGTAGGRETQYF.

V and J are TRBV5-1 and TRBJ1-2; D is perhaps TRBD1 (5 bases). The CDR3 has 17 amino acids. Germline V gene lookup returns CDR1 SGHRS and CDR2 YFSETQ. V dropped 0 bases and J dropped 7 bases, with 22 bases sitting between them. In DNA form, the CDR3 reads TGCGCCAGCAGCTTGGAGGTGCCAGGGCTGTCCCCCTCTGGCTACACCTTC. It codes for CASSLEVPGLSPSGYTF.

V and J are TRBV7-6 and TRBJ1-2; 12 bases agree with TRBD1. Looked up from germline, CDR1 is SGHVS and CDR2 is FNYEAQ. V lost 5 bases, J lost 4 bases, and 8 bases stayed unmatched. The CDR3 consists of 16 residues. The DNA of the CDR3 is TGTGCCAGCAGCGCCCCTCCGGGACAGGGGGCCTATGGCTACACCTTC. Encoded protein: CASSAPPGQGAYGYTF.

The chain uses TRBV27 and TRBJ1-1, with 10 bases lining up with TRBD1. Germline CDR1 reads MNHEY; CDR2 reads SMNVEV (reference sequence). The CDR3 runs to 16 residues. With V trimmed by 5 bases and J by 5 bases, 11 bases remained unmatched. CDR3: CASSPATGGRRTEAFF. The CDR3 region has the DNA TGTGCCAGCAGTCCTGCGACAGGGGGCCGGAGGACTGAAGCTTTCTTT.

V gene TRBV19 combines with J gene TRBJ1-2; 7 bases map to TRBD1. The CDR3 covers 12 residues. V lost 8 bases to trimming and J lost 8 bases; unmatched junction nucleotides: 8. Germline V gene data show CDR1 as LNHDA and CDR2 as SQIVND (reference sequence). CDR3 residues: CASRTGWDGYTF. The CDR3, as DNA: TGTGCCAGTCGGACAGGTTGGGACGGCTACACCTTC.

This clone was seen more than once but under ten times. The V call is TRBV9, the J call TRBJ1-3; D is possibly TRBD1 (5 bases). In germline, CDR1 is SGDLS, CDR2 YYNGEE. V lost 0 bases to trimming and J lost 1 base, with 8 bases between them. The CDR3 extends over 15 amino acids. The CDR3 protein is CASSVGGASGNTIYF. DNA of the CDR3: TGTGCCAGCAGCGTAGGTGGGGCGTCTGGAAACACCATATATTTT.

The V and J genes are TRBV19 and TRBJ2-7, with D perhaps TRBD1 (5 bases). V lost 6 bases to trimming and J lost 6 bases, with 12 bases between them. The CDR3 loop spans 12 amino acids. CDR1 and CDR2 from the germline V gene are LNHDA and SQIVND (reference sequence). The CDR3 reads CASSAQGSEQYF. CDR3 nucleotides: TGTGCCAGTAGCGCCCAGGGAAGCGAGCAGTACTTC.

This clone was seen a few times. The chain links TRBV21-1 to TRBJ1-3. TRBV21-1 is termed a pseudogene. The CDR3 length is 16 residues. CDR3 nucleotides: TGTGCCAGCAGCAAAGTCGAGACTCCTCCAGGAAACACCATATATTTT. Encoded protein: CASSKVETPPGNTIYF.

V gene TRBV7-9 combines with J gene TRBJ1-2; TRBD1 matches at 7 bases. V was clipped by 6 bases and J by 4 bases; unmatched bases: 8. CDR3 length: 14 residues. Germline lookup yields CDR1 SEHNR and CDR2 FQNEAQ (reference sequence). CDR3 DNA: TGTGCCAGCAGAATGCCCGGGACAGCCTATGGCTACACCTTC. It translates to CASRMPGTAYGYTF.

The chain uses TRBV9 and TRBJ2-5; maybe TRBD1 (7 bases). CDR1 is SGDLS and CDR2 is YYNGEE in the germline V gene. This CDR3 is 16 amino acids long. V lost 0 bases, J lost 4 bases, and 16 bases lay in between. CDR3 sequence (DNA): TGTGCCAGCAGCGTAGCTCGACAGGGAGGCAGAGAGACCCAGTACTTC. The encoded protein is CASSVARQGGRETQYF.

This chain connects TRBV6-2 or TRBV6-3 to TRBJ1-5; possibly TRBD1 for D (6 bases). CDR1 MNHEY and CDR2 SVGEGT come from the germline V gene. The CDR3 covers 17 residues. Trimming shortened V by 6 bases and J by 5 bases, and 23 bases separated the two germline ends. The CDR3 sequence is CASSNRGGEGPYQPQHF. The CDR3 nucleotides are TGTGCCAGCAGCAATCGGGGGGGCGAAGGACCTTATCAGCCCCAGCATTTT.

V and J are TRBV2 and TRBJ1-3; 7 bases are shared with TRBD1. J was trimmed by 2 bases and V by 2 bases; bases with no gene match: 6. Germline V gene lookup returns CDR1 SNHLY and CDR2 FYNNEI. The CDR3 loop spans 16 amino acids. CDR3 residues: CASSEQGVLPGNTIYF. CDR3 nucleotides: TGTGCCAGCAGTGAACAGGGGGTCCTTCCTGGAAACACCATATATTTT.

V and J are TRBV21-1 and TRBJ2-3; TRBD1 is the table's D call, not checked against the DNA. TRBV21-1 is recorded as a pseudogene. This CDR3 spans 17 amino acids. The CDR3 loop reads CASKSVHRESSTDTQYF. Here the CDR3 DNA reads TGTGCCAGCAAATCGGTCCACAGGGAATCTAGCACAGATACGCAGTATTTT.

The rearrangement links TRBV19 to TRBJ2-5, with TRBD2 matching 10 bases. The V segment lost 1 base and the J segment 0 bases; nucleotides outside the gene matches: 11. CDR3 length: 19 residues. Germline V gives CDR1 LNHDA, CDR2 SQIVND (reference sequence). CDR3: CASSIGSLAGALYQETQYF. In DNA form, the CDR3 reads TGTGCCAGTAGTATAGGGTCCCTAGCGGGGGCCTTGTACCAAGAGACCCAGTACTTC. Complete variable domain (other parts from reference TRBV19 and TRBJ2-5): DGGITQSPKYLFRKEGQNVTLSCEQNLNHDAMYWYRQDPGQGLRLIYYSQIVNDFQKGDIAEGYSVSREKKESFPLTVTSAQKNPTAFYLCASSIGSLAGALYQETQYFGPGTRLLVL.

V is TRBV30 and J is TRBJ2-3; 9 nucleotides align to TRBD2. This CDR3 has 16 amino acids. Trimming removed 1 base from V and 5 bases from J; junction bases left unmatched: 10. Germline V gives CDR1 GTSNPN, CDR2 SVGIG (reference sequence). Written as DNA, the CDR3 is TGTGCCTGGAGTGGTTCAAGCGGGGGGTGGGTAGATACGCAGTATTTT. Its translation: CAWSGSSGGWVDTQYF.